A selection of T cell receptor beta chains follows, all from one sample in a study of metastatic and nonmetastatic thyroid tumors. TCRdb reprocessed the PCR reads via MiXCR. The sample consists of under 7,000 clones, over 30% of them appearing once. Input material: adjacent normal tissue. The receptors come from a female donor with papillary thyroid cancer or a benign thyroid nodule (not recorded which). Some clones in this sample may be carry-over from other donors' samples. CDR3s include the opening cysteine and the closing phenylalanine or tryptophan. The D gene is left open where the match is weak. Size is omitted from some rows. Given values are once, few, many or a class for expanded clones.

D: -
V: TRBV19
J: TRBJ2-7
size: few
CDR3: CASSATGREQYF
DNA: TGTGCCAGTAGTGCGACAGGGAGGGAGCAGTACTTC

D: TRBD2
V: TRBV7-3
J: TRBJ2-2
size: -
CDR3: CASSLSGGYTGELFF
DNA: TGTGCCAGCAGTCTTAGCGGGGGATACACCGGGGAGCTGTTTTTT

D: -
V: TRBV6-1
J: TRBJ2-1
size: -
CDR3: CASATVPHNEQFF
DNA: TGTGCCAGCGCCACCGTCCCCCACAATGAGCAGTTCTTC

D: TRBD2
V: TRBV20-1
J: TRBJ2-7
size: -
CDR3: CSARGTSGSSYEQYF
DNA: TGCAGTGCTAGGGGGACTAGCGGGAGCTCCTACGAGCAGTACTTC

D: TRBD1
V: TRBV6-1
J: TRBJ2-5
size: -
CDR3: CASSDRGLKTQYF
DNA: TGTGCCAGCTCTGACAGGGGGCTGAAGACCCAGTACTTC

D: TRBD1
V: TRBV28
J: TRBJ1-2
size: few
CDR3: CASSYDRASYTF
DNA: TGTGCCAGCAGTTATGACAGGGCGAGCTACACCTTC

D: -
V: TRBV7-2
J: TRBJ1-4
size: -
CDR3: CASSLEARANEKLFF
DNA: TGTGCCAGCAGCTTAGAGGCCAGGGCAAATGAAAAACTGTTTTTT

D: -
V: TRBV6-1
J: TRBJ1-5
size: -
CDR3: CAVSEGSQPQHF
DNA: TGTGCCGTCTCGGAGGGGTCTCAGCCCCAGCATTTT

D: -
V: TRBV28
J: TRBJ1-2
size: large
CDR3: CASSLRQDSLYGYTF
DNA: TGTGCCAGCAGTTTAAGGCAGGACAGCCTCTATGGCTACACCTTC

D: -
V: TRBV6-5
J: TRBJ1-4
size: -
CDR3: CASSPTNEKLFF
DNA: TGTGCCAGCAGCCCCACGAATGAAAAACTGTTTTTT

D: TRBD1
V: TRBV11-2
J: TRBJ2-1
size: -
CDR3: CASSLGGQGRNEQFF
DNA: TGTGCCAGCAGCTTAGGTGGACAGGGGAGGAATGAGCAGTTCTTC

D: -
V: TRBV20-1
J: TRBJ1-2
size: -
CDR3: CSARDPNSLYGYGYTF
DNA: TGCAGTGCTAGAGATCCGAACTCCCTATATGGCTATGGCTACACCTTC

D: -
V: TRBV28
J: TRBJ2-7
size: few
CDR3: CASVAERDVYEQYF
DNA: TGTGCCAGCGTAGCGGAAAGGGACGTCTACGAGCAGTACTTC

D: TRBD1
V: TRBV7-8
J: TRBJ2-2
size: -
CDR3: CASSSGQATNTGELFF
DNA: TGTGCCAGCAGCTCGGGACAGGCCACAAACACCGGGGAGCTGTTTTTT

D: TRBD2
V: TRBV7-2
J: TRBJ2-7
size: -
CDR3: CASSIGLAGIYEQYF
DNA: TGTGCCAGCAGCATCGGACTAGCGGGAATCTACGAGCAGTACTTC